The 20 T cell receptor beta chains reported below all come from one sample, sequenced in a study of T cell responses to AZD1222 COVID-19 vaccine. Libraries were prepared by immunoSEQ multiplex PCR; TCRdb keeps only in-frame clonotypes and omits some of them. The top ten hold 1.5% to 2% of the sample, which has 150,000 to 200,000 clones, roughly 90% seen once. Specimen: peripheral blood, collected on day 0 of AZD1222 vaccination. These receptors all come from an adult in good health.

The chain employs TRBV6-6 and TRBJ1-5, with no clear D. The CDR3 consists of 16 residues. Germline values: CDR1 MNHNY, CDR2 SVGAGI (reference sequence). Trimming pared 6 bases from V and 7 bases from J, leaving 22 bases between. DNA for the CDR3: TGTGCCAGCAGCCGATTTTACGTCACCTCAAACCAGCCCCAGCATTTT. This encodes CASSRFYVTSNQPQHF.

The rearrangement links TRBV27 to TRBJ2-1, with a weak D call TRBD2 (7 bases). Germline-derived CDR1 and CDR2 are MNHEY and SMNVEV (reference sequence). V was cut by 2 bases and J by 8 bases, with 19 bases left in between. The CDR3 is 16 residues long. Written as DNA, the CDR3 is TGTGCCAGCAGTTTAGATTTGGGGGGGGGCCTCGATGAGCAGTTCTTC. Its translation: CASSLDLGGGLDEQFF.

V is TRBV5-1 and J is TRBJ2-2; possible D gene TRBD1, 6 bases. V was pared by 4 bases and J by 4 bases, with 26 bases between. The CDR3 totals 19 residues. Looked up from germline, CDR1 is SGHRS and CDR2 is YFSETQ. CDR3: CASSPLSGPGGAGTGELFF. CDR3 DNA sequence: TGCGCCAGCAGCCCCTTATCAGGCCCTGGGGGCGCGGGCACCGGGGAGCTGTTTTTT.

This chain connects TRBV6-2 or TRBV6-3 to TRBJ2-7; TRBD2 agrees at 14 bases. The CDR3 runs to 16 residues. Germline V CDR1 and CDR2: MNHEY, SVGEGT. J lost 4 bases, V lost 6 bases, and 8 bases had no gene match. This CDR3 is CASSPKRLAGGYEQYF. The CDR3 nucleotides read TGTGCCAGCAGCCCTAAACGACTAGCGGGAGGGTACGAGCAGTACTTC.

The rearrangement uses TRBV5-1 and TRBJ1-2, with D possibly matching TRBD1 (6 bases). The CDR3 has 15 residues. CDR1 and CDR2 (germline): SGHRS, YFSETQ. Trimming removed 4 bases at V and 2 bases at J, with 15 bases between. This CDR3 is CASSVTPGQNYGYTF. In nucleotides, the CDR3 is TGCGCCAGCAGCGTAACGCCGGGACAAAACTATGGCTACACCTTC.

V is TRBV7-2 and J is TRBJ1-3; no reliable D call. Germline lookup yields CDR1 SGHTA and CDR2 FQGNSA. Deletions cut 4 bases from V and 0 bases from J, with 10 bases between. The CDR3 extends over 15 amino acids. The DNA of the CDR3 is TGTGCCAGCAGCTCCAGAACCCTCTCTGGAAACACCATATATTTT. Protein sequence: CASSSRTLSGNTIYF.

The chain couples TRBV15 to TRBJ2-5; 11 nucleotides match TRBD2. J was trimmed by 9 bases and V by 0 bases; bases with no gene match: 9. CDR3 length: 16 residues. In germline, CDR1 is LNHNV, CDR2 YYDKDF (reference sequence). In DNA form, the CDR3 reads TGTGCCACCAGCAGAGATTTCGGGACTAGCGGCAACCCCCAGTACTTC. Amino acids: CATSRDFGTSGNPQYF.

The CDR3 here is CATSRVDRRPNYGYTF. CDR3 nucleotide sequence: TGTGCCACCAGCAGAGTGGACAGACGCCCTAACTATGGCTACACCTTC. This chain joins TRBV15 and TRBJ1-2, with D maybe TRBD1 (6 bases). CDR1 is LNHNV and CDR2 is YYDKDF in the germline V gene (reference sequence). This CDR3 is 16 amino acids long. V lost 1 base and J lost 0, with 12 bases in between.

The chain links TRBV7-9 to TRBJ2-2, with D possibly TRBD2 on 7 matching bases. The V gene's germline CDR1 is SEHNR and CDR2 FQNEAQ (reference sequence). Trimming left V 5 bases short and J 4 bases short, with 17 bases between. The CDR3 runs to 16 residues. As DNA, the CDR3 is TGTGCCAGCAGCCACATGGGGGGGCCGGGCACCGGGGAGCTGTTTTTT. The encoded protein is CASSHMGGPGTGELFF.

V usage is TRBV19 and J usage is TRBJ1-2; D unresolved. Per germline, CDR1 LNHDA and CDR2 SQIVND (reference sequence). The CDR3 length is 13 residues. V dropped 6 bases and J dropped 1 base, with 9 bases sitting between them. The CDR3 DNA reads as TGTGCCAGTAGCCGACTGGGTAACTATGGCTACACCTTC. This sequence encodes CASSRLGNYGYTF.

V gene TRBV20-1 combines with J gene TRBJ1-1; D may be TRBD1 (6 bases). CDR3 length: 11 residues. Germline-derived CDR1 and CDR2 are DFQATT and SNEGSKA (reference sequence). With 6 bases removed from V and 5 bases from J, the gap between germline ends came to 10 bases. For the CDR3, the DNA is TGCAGTGCACGACAGGTGACTGAAGCTTTCTTT. Its protein is CSARQVTEAFF.

The chain recombines TRBV5-1 with TRBJ2-2; tentatively, D is TRBD1 or TRBD2 (5 bases each). Trimming cost V 2 bases and J 4 bases, with 12 bases left between them. The CDR3 extends over 15 amino acids. The germline gives CDR1 SGHRS, CDR2 YFSETQ. The CDR3 region has the DNA TGCGCCAGCAGCTTAGAGGGGACCATCACCGGGGAGCTGTTTTTT. This gives the protein CASSLEGTITGELFF.

The CDR3 sequence: CASSPRTSGRSYNEQFF. CDR3 DNA sequence: TGTGCCAGCAGCCCACGGACTAGCGGGAGATCCTACAATGAGCAGTTCTTC. The gene calls are TRBV7-9 and TRBJ2-1; the match to TRBD2 covers 13 bases. V gave up 5 bases and J gave up 1 base; unmatched junction bases: 5. The V gene's germline CDR1 is SEHNR and CDR2 FQNEAQ (reference sequence). This CDR3 has 17 residues.

The chain joins TRBV7-9 to TRBJ2-6; perhaps TRBD2 as D (5 bases). The CDR3 is 18 amino acids. V was trimmed by 7 bases and J by 0 bases, leaving 19 bases between them. The germline V gene has CDR1 SEHNR and CDR2 FQNEAQ (reference sequence). The CDR3 loop is CASTPRGYDFSGANVLTF. In DNA, the CDR3 is TGTGCCAGCACCCCCCGGGGTTATGACTTCTCTGGGGCCAACGTCCTGACTTTC. Full variable domain (missing parts from reference TRBV7-9 and TRBJ2-6): DTGVSQNPRHKITKRGQNVTFRCDPISEHNRLYWYRQTLGQGPEFLTYFQNEAQLEKSRLLSDRFSAERPKGSFSTLEIQRTEQGDSAMYLCASTPRGYDFSGANVLTFGAGSRLTVL.

The chain employs TRBV9 and TRBJ2-7; 9 bases agree with TRBD2. From germline, CDR1 is SGDLS and CDR2 YYNGEE. The CDR3 consists of 15 residues. The V gene end was trimmed by 0 bases and the J gene end by 0 bases; junction bases not matched to a gene: 1. The CDR3 here is CASSVGLAASYEQYF. The CDR3 DNA sequence: TGTGCCAGCAGCGTAGGACTAGCGGCCTCCTACGAGCAGTACTTC.

The chain combines TRBV5-1 with TRBJ2-7, with 7 bases that match TRBD1. V lost 5 bases and J lost 1; bases outside the gene matches: 3. CDR1 is SGHRS and CDR2 is YFSETQ in the germline V gene. The CDR3 length is 13 residues. The CDR3 nucleotides are TGCGCCAGCAGAGGGACAGCATCCTACGAGCAGTACTTC. Its translation is CASRGTASYEQYF.

The rearrangement links TRBV6-5 to TRBJ2-2, with D possibly TRBD2 on 7 matching bases. V lost 8 bases, J lost 5 bases, and 18 bases lay in between. The CDR3 contains 15 residues. CDR1 and CDR2 (germline): MNHEY, SVGAGI. For the CDR3, the DNA is TGTGCCAGCGTCTGGGGGGGCACGGGGACCGGGGAGCTGTTTTTT. Its protein product is CASVWGGTGTGELFF.

This clone was seen just once. J is TRBJ1-3 and V is TRBV12-3 or TRBV12-4; D not resolved. This CDR3 has 11 residues. Trimming left V 10 bases short and J 0 bases short, with 4 bases between. In DNA, the CDR3 is TGTGCCATCTACTCTGGAAACACCATATATTTT. It specifies CAIYSGNTIYF.

The chain is built from TRBV2 and TRBJ1-1, with 7 bases aligning to TRBD1. CDR3 length equals 15 residues. V trimming: 6 bases; J trimming: 5 bases; junction bases outside the gene matches: 12. Germline CDR1 is SNHLY and CDR2 is FYNNEI. CDR3 bases: TGTGCCAGCAGCAAGATGCTAGGGGGCGGAACTGAAGCTTTCTTT. Protein product: CASSKMLGGGTEAFF. The full variable domain, with the rest looked up from reference TRBV2 and TRBJ1-1, is EPEVTQTPSHQVTQMGQEVILRCVPISNHLYFYWYRQILGQKVEFLVSFYNNEISEKSEIFDDQFSVERPDGSNFTLKIRSTKLEDSAMYFCASSKMLGGGTEAFFGQGTRLTVV.

The rearrangement joins TRBV5-1 to TRBJ1-6; no reliable D call. The CDR3 sequence is 14 residues long. Looked up from germline, CDR1 is SGHRS and CDR2 is YFSETQ. With 3 bases removed from V and 9 bases from J, the gap between germline ends came to 13 bases. The chain's CDR3 is CASSSAAGSSPLHF. DNA for the CDR3: TGCGCCAGCAGCTCGGCGGCGGGGAGTTCACCCCTCCACTTT.